The 20 T cell receptor beta chains below all came from one sample that was sequenced in a study of response to subunit inactivated influenza vaccine (dated by TCRdb to the late 2010s). The library came from RT-PCR. The instrument given in TCRdb is Illumina HiSeq 2500. TCRdb's own reprocessing of the public reads used fastp at Q25 and MiXCR and kept productive beta chains. Each entry merges the rows of one CDR3 protein and shows their most common DNA and genes. This sample lists about half a million distinct CDR3 sequences; 6.5% to 8% were detected once. Jointly, the top ten make up 13% of the sample. The sequences come from PBMCs from blood, collected about 23 months after vaccination. The receptors originated from a man aged 50-75 years who received an inactivated influenza vaccine. Donor details come from another sample of the same person, matched by shared clones.

The gene calls are TRBV10-3 and TRBJ2-1, with D perhaps TRBD1 or TRBD2 (6 bases each). The germline V gene encodes CDR1 ENHRY and CDR2 SYGVKD. CDR3 length equals 15 residues. The ends were cut back, 7 bases at V and 4 bases at J, with 17 bases in the middle. The CDR3: CAIKGGALTYNEQFF. CDR3 nucleotides: TGTGCCATCAAGGGGGGAGCGCTGACTTACAATGAGCAGTTCTTC.

V usage is TRBV12-3 or TRBV12-4 and J usage is TRBJ2-1; 9 nucleotides align to TRBD2. The CDR3 contains 15 residues. After removal of 3 bases from V and 6 bases from J, the junction contained 6 bases not matched to a gene. The CDR3, as DNA: TGTGCCAGCAGTTTCAGAGCGGGGGGCGTCAATGAGCAGTTCTTC. This encodes CASSFRAGGVNEQFF.

The sample holds a few counts of this clonotype. The chain has TRBV5-6 and TRBJ2-3, with 7 positions matching TRBD1. Germline loops: CDR1 SGHDT, CDR2 YYEEEE. This CDR3 has 11 amino acids. With 3 bases clipped from V and 11 bases from J, the junction kept 3 bases outside the gene matches. CDR3 DNA: TGTGCCAGCAGCTCCGACAGGGTGCAGTATTTT. This translates into CASSSDRVQYF. Supplemented by reference TRBV5-6 and TRBJ2-3, the full variable domain reads DAGVTQSPTHLIKTRGQQVTLRCSPKSGHDTVSWYQQALGQGPQFIFQYYEEEERQRGNFPDRFSGHQFPNYSSELNVNALLLGDSALYLCASSSDRVQYFGPGTRLTVL.

The V call is TRBV20-1, the J call TRBJ1-5, with 9 bases fitting TRBD1. V shed 3 bases, J shed 0 bases, and the junction held 6 bases outside the gene matches. The CDR3 is 16 amino acids. Germline CDR1 is DFQATT and CDR2 is SNEGSKA (reference sequence). CDR3 nucleotides: TGCAGTGCTAGGATGACAGGGGGTGGTAGCAATCAGCCCCAGCATTTT. The encoded protein is CSARMTGGGSNQPQHF.

The J gene is TRBJ2-1, the V gene TRBV20-1; no clear D gene. In germline, CDR1 is DFQATT, CDR2 SNEGSKA (reference sequence). The CDR3 is 12 amino acids. Deletions cut 8 bases from V and 4 bases from J, with 12 bases between. CDR3 residues: CSFVGDYNEQFF. CDR3 coding DNA: TGCAGTTTTGTTGGCGATTACAATGAGCAGTTCTTC.

This clonotype appeared a few times. This chain uses TRBV27 with TRBJ1-6; D remains ambiguous. The germline V gene encodes CDR1 MNHEY and CDR2 SMNVEV (reference sequence). The CDR3 has 15 amino acids. V was cut by 5 bases and J by 4 bases, with 12 bases left in between. The CDR3 nucleotides read TGTGCCAGCAGTCTGGGCAGACCTTATAATTCACCCCTCCACTTT. This codes for CASSLGRPYNSPLHF.

The rearrangement links TRBV20-1 to TRBJ1-1; the D gene is possibly TRBD1 (6 bases). This CDR3 region has 13 residues. Per germline, CDR1 DFQATT and CDR2 SNEGSKA (reference sequence). V gave up 3 bases and J gave up 3 bases, with 11 bases separating them. The CDR3 DNA is TGCAGTGCTAGTATAACAGGGTACACTGAAGCTTTCTTT. Translating it yields CSASITGYTEAFF.

The V and J genes are TRBV18 and TRBJ2-4; 8 nucleotides line up with TRBD1. Germline CDR1 is KGHSH and CDR2 is LQKENI. This CDR3 is 17 amino acids long. The junction had 7 bases not matched to a gene; V was cut back by 2 bases and J by 1 base. The CDR3: CASSPGAGGIAKNIQYF. The CDR3 nucleotides are TGTGCCAGCTCACCAGGAGCAGGGGGCATTGCCAAAAACATTCAGTACTTC.

This clonotype was observed at least ten times. The V and J genes are TRBV5-1 and TRBJ2-7; D is unresolved. The CDR3 is made up of 13 amino acids. Trimming left V 4 bases short and J 3 bases short, with 11 bases between. Germline values: CDR1 SGHRS, CDR2 YFSETQ. CDR3 nucleotide sequence: TGCGCCAGCAGCCCACAAGGATACTACGAGCAGTACTTC. This encodes CASSPQGYYEQYF.

This clonotype appeared many times. V gene TRBV7-2 combines with J gene TRBJ1-1, with 7 bases aligning to TRBD1. This CDR3 region has 15 residues. From germline, CDR1 is SGHTA and CDR2 FQGNSA. The J segment lost 4 bases and the V segment lost 5 bases, leaving 10 bases of the junction unmatched. The CDR3 bases are TGTGCCAGCAGCCGGGGACAGCTATTGGGCACTGAAGCTTTCTTT. Translated: CASSRGQLLGTEAFF.

This clonotype was observed a handful of times. J is TRBJ2-4 and V is TRBV7-8, with D perhaps assigned TRBD1 or TRBD2 (5 bases each). CDR1 SGHVS and CDR2 FQNEAQ come from the germline V gene. V was cut by 5 bases and J by 2 bases, with 13 bases left in between. CDR3 length: 15 residues. CDR3: CASSPPGSPKNIQYF. CDR3 nucleotides: TGTGCCAGCAGCCCCCCAGGGAGCCCCAAAAACATTCAGTACTTC.

Comments on this clonotype: One base away lies a much larger clone, so this may be a sequencing read error. The chain joins TRBV29-1 to TRBJ2-5; TRBD1 aligns across 7 bases. Germline-derived CDR1 and CDR2 are SQVTM and ANQGSEA. V lost 8 bases and J lost 3; bases outside the gene matches: 9. The CDR3 length is 13 residues. The CDR3 reads CSMNRGIEETQYF. The CDR3 DNA sequence: TGCAGCATGAACAGGGGAATCGAAGAGACCCAGTACTTC.

V and J are TRBV11-1 and TRBJ2-2, with D possibly being TRBD2 (5 bases). This CDR3 comprises 15 residues. V dropped 5 bases and J dropped 0 bases, with 10 bases sitting between them. Germline lookup yields CDR1 SGHAT and CDR2 FQDESV (reference sequence). As DNA, the CDR3 is TGTGCCAGCAGCCCGGAGGTCGCGAACACCGGGGAGCTGTTTTTT. Translation gives CASSPEVANTGELFF.

There are many counts of this clonotype. The J gene is TRBJ1-1, the V gene TRBV6-1; 7 bases agree with TRBD1. Germline V gene data show CDR1 as MNHNS and CDR2 as SASEGT. The CDR3 has 14 residues. The junction had 6 bases not matched to a gene; V was cut back by 7 bases and J by 1 base. The CDR3 spells CASTTGTANTEAFF. The CDR3 DNA sequence: TGTGCCAGCACCACCGGGACAGCGAACACTGAAGCTTTCTTT.

Only a few counts were recorded for this clonotype. CDR3 DNA sequence: TGTGCCAGCAGCACCGGGACATACCTCTACGAGCAGTACTTC. Translation gives CASSTGTYLYEQYF. The chain employs TRBV27 and TRBJ2-7; perhaps TRBD1 as D (6 bases). V lost 6 bases and J 3 bases, leaving 15 bases between the germline ends. Germline V CDR1 and CDR2: MNHEY, SMNVEV (reference sequence). The CDR3 contains 14 residues.

This clonotype was counted ten times or more. The V gene is TRBV7-9, the J gene TRBJ2-1; D unresolved. The CDR3 has 13 amino acids. Germline V gene data show CDR1 as SEHNR and CDR2 as FQNEAQ (reference sequence). The V end lost 2 bases, the J end lost 5 bases, and 7 bases lay between the germline ends. The CDR3 DNA reads TGTGCCAGCAGCTTACGGTGGGACAATGAGCAGTTCTTC. Its translation is CASSLRWDNEQFF. Based on the CDR3 plus reference TRBV7-9 and TRBJ2-1, the full variable domain is DTGVSQNPRHKITKRGQNVTFRCDPISEHNRLYWYRQTLGQGPEFLTYFQNEAQLEKSRLLSDRFSAERPKGSFSTLEIQRTEQGDSAMYLCASSLRWDNEQFFGPGTRLTVL.

The chain joins TRBV7-2 to TRBJ1-6, with D unclear. V lost 1 base and J 7 bases, leaving 11 bases between the germline ends. CDR3 size: 15 residues. Germline CDR1 reads SGHTA; CDR2 reads FQGNSA. As DNA, the CDR3 is TGTGCCAGCAGCTTAGTTGCCGGGGTGAATTCACCCCTCCACTTT. Protein product: CASSLVAGVNSPLHF.

This sequence joins TRBV29-1 and TRBJ2-7; D remains unclear. The CDR3 loop spans 12 amino acids. Germline V gene lookup returns CDR1 SQVTM and CDR2 ANQGSEA. V was cut by 0 bases and J by 6 bases, with 9 bases left in between. The CDR3 nucleotides are TGCAGCGTTGAAGAAAATGTCTCCGAGCAGTACTTC. Its translation is CSVEENVSEQYF.

This clonotype was recorded a few times. This chain connects TRBV7-6 to TRBJ1-6; unclear D gene. CDR1 and CDR2 from the germline V gene are SGHVS and FNYEAQ. The CDR3 sequence is 13 residues long. V lost 2 bases to trimming and J lost 10 bases, with 9 bases between them. The CDR3 loop is CASSLFRRSPLHF. The CDR3 DNA follows: TGTGCCAGCAGCTTATTTCGGAGATCACCCCTCCACTTT. Filled out from reference TRBV7-6 and TRBJ1-6, the complete variable domain reads GAGVSQSPRYKVTKRGQDVALRCDPISGHVSLYWYRQALGQGPEFLTYFNYEAQQDKSGLPNDRFSAERPEGSISTLTIQRTEQRDSAMYRCASSLFRRSPLHFGNGTRLTVT.

The chain joins TRBV5-1 to TRBJ1-2, with D maybe TRBD1 (5 bases). The V end lost 0 bases, the J end lost 3 bases, and 12 bases lay between the germline ends. The CDR3 runs to 15 residues. Germline V gene sequence: CDR1 SGHRS, CDR2 YFSETQ. CDR3 nucleotide sequence: TGCGCCAGCAGCTTGGGGCCAGGGTTAGACTATGGCTACACCTTC. Translating it yields CASSLGPGLDYGYTF.